The following is a TCR beta chain sequence with its context. The clone's antigen remains unknown. The record has no base qualities; no much larger clone is one base away. One collaborating source in Seattle enrolled patients during active infection and followed them longitudinally through the course of disease. Each collaborating institution followed its own protocols to collect whole blood in K2EDTA tubes. Collaborator samples were shipped for TCRbeta analysis as frozen whole blood, isolated PBMCs, or DNA extracted from either sample type. TCRbeta CDR3 regions were amplified from genomic DNA using the immunoSEQ Assay, a bias-controlled multiplex PCR. As for the authors' bioinformatics: The number of nucleated cells in each sample was estimated from the amplification of reference gene primers within the assay. To quantify the absolute abundance of each unique TCRbeta CDR3 rearrangement, sequence reads were collapsed and filtered. Productive Simpson clonality was computed per sample as the square root of Simpson's diversity index over productive rearrangements. The immuneACCESS repertoire file appears here via TCRdb, limited to in-frame rearrangements. These files lack a portion of the clones; in checked studies, under half of the deficit traces to unresolved V genes, and the cause of the others is not known. The V and J calls and clone size are taken from that table; D and trimming were inferred from the DNA. The sample table lists a few hundred thousand clones, about 87% of them with a count of one. Together, the top ten hold roughly 6.1% of the sample.

This entry is derived from a study of blood T cell repertoires in COVID-19 (dated by TCRdb to the early 2020s). Regarding the research as a whole: The collaborator samples originated in the United States, Italy and Spain and spanned the acute and convalescent phases of COVID-19. Samples came from the ongoing ImmuneRACE study (first 160 participants) plus 1,254 subjects from 6 global collaborators. Nearly every sample came with metadata listing a de-identified subject ID, COVID-19 status, age in years and sex. The material from the prospective study consisted of cDNA or gDNA derived from T cells, B-cell-depleted T cells, or PBMCs. Where available, HLA class I and class II types were taken from metadata supplied by the sample provider and were not determined by assay-based typing. Deeply sampled blood TCRbeta repertoires from subjects exposed to, actively infected with, or recovered from COVID-19 were included in the dataset. A freely available public database, intended as a resource for researchers studying the immune response to SARS-CoV-2, is where the repertoires were released.

Trimming removed 3 bases from V and 7 bases from J, leaving 10 bases between the germline ends. The CDR3 runs 13 residues from the cysteine to the phenylalanine. Only CDR3 DNA is held: 39 bases, read in frame from base 1. Taken from the germline V gene, the CDR1 and CDR2 loops are SGHNT and YENEEA. Broader findings and caveats from the paper: Clinical and demographic metadata were provided uncurated, with the amount varying by source and participant.

The TCR comes from a woman between 50 and 59 years old with COVID-19, enrolled during active disease. The sample taken for sequencing was peripheral blood. The V and J genes are TRBV11-3 and TRBJ2-1, with the D gene too uncertain to name. The CDR3 region: CASSFEFGNEQFF. The DNA sequence follows: TGTGCCAGCAGCTTCGAGTTCGGGAATGAGCAGTTCTTC.